The 27 T cell receptor beta chains below all came from one sample that was sequenced in a study of cytomegalovirus exposure and HLA in healthy donors. Vbeta (60) and Jbeta (13) primers were used in the PCR. Assay: immunoSEQ multiplex PCR; the TCRdb copy retains only in-frame clones and omits some. The sample holds 95,000 to 150,000 clones, 70% to 80% seen once. What was sequenced was PBMCs. These receptors were obtained from a woman aged 40 to 50 in good health and CMV-seropositive.

V gene TRBV7-2 combines with J gene TRBJ1-1; no clear D. V dropped 5 bases and J dropped 5 bases, with 12 bases sitting between them. The CDR3 runs 13 residues. Germline V gene lookup returns CDR1 SGHTA and CDR2 FQGNSA. The CDR3 region is CASSLAEVTEAFF. In DNA form, the CDR3 reads TGTGCCAGCAGCCTCGCGGAGGTGACTGAAGCTTTCTTT.

In nucleotides, the CDR3 is TGCGCCAGCAGCTTGGGGGACACCTACGAGCAGTACTTC. This translates into CASSLGDTYEQYF. V and J are TRBV5-1 and TRBJ2-7; possibly TRBD1 for D (6 bases). Trimming shortened V by 0 bases and J by 2 bases, and 6 bases separated the two germline ends. The CDR3 covers 13 residues. The germline V gene encodes CDR1 SGHRS and CDR2 YFSETQ. Filled out from reference TRBV5-1 and TRBJ2-7, the complete variable domain reads KAGVTQTPRYLIKTRGQQVTLSCSPISGHRSVSWYQQTPGQGLQFLFEYFSETQRNKGNFPGRFSGRQFSNSRSEMNVSTLELGDSALYLCASSLGDTYEQYFGPGTRLTVT.

The table lists this clone with a count of one. The chain links TRBV2 to TRBJ1-2, with D possibly being TRBD1 (6 bases). The germline V and J ends were trimmed by 5 bases and 4 bases, with 17 bases remaining between them. CDR3 length: 15 residues. CDR1 SNHLY and CDR2 FYNNEI come from the germline V gene. CDR3 loop: CASSTLGGVGYGYTF. The CDR3 region has the DNA TGTGCCAGCAGTACACTAGGGGGGGTCGGCTATGGCTACACCTTC.

This chain uses TRBV7-2 with TRBJ2-1; TRBD2 matches at 12 bases. V gave up 5 bases and J gave up 4 bases; unmatched junction bases: 6. The germline CDR1 and CDR2 sequences are SGHTA and FQGNSA. CDR3 length: 16 amino acids. The CDR3 DNA sequence: TGTGCCAGCAGCCTACTAGCGGGAGGTGGGTACAATGAGCAGTTCTTC. This gives the protein CASSLLAGGGYNEQFF.

This rearrangement joins TRBV7-2 to TRBJ2-7, with TRBD1 matching over 7 bases. Germline V CDR1 and CDR2: SGHTA, FQGNSA. Losses at the gene ends were 3 bases for V and 0 bases for J; bases not matched to a gene: 5. The length of the CDR3 is 15 residues. CDR3 nucleotide sequence: TGTGCCAGCAGCTTCGGGACAGCCAGCTCCTACGAGCAGTACTTC. It specifies CASSFGTASSYEQYF.

This clone appeared a few times. This chain joins TRBV7-2 and TRBJ2-1; TRBD2 aligns across 11 bases. There are 14 residues in the CDR3. Germline values: CDR1 SGHTA, CDR2 FQGNSA. Trimming took 3 bases from V and 8 from J; bases not matched to a gene: 3. The DNA of the CDR3 is TGTGCCAGCAGCTTTACTAGCGGGAGCTATGAGCAGTTCTTC. This encodes CASSFTSGSYEQFF.

The J gene is TRBJ2-5, the V gene TRBV5-1; 8 bases match TRBD2. The CDR3 extends over 14 amino acids. V lost 2 bases, J lost 4 bases, and 4 bases stayed unmatched. Germline V gene lookup returns CDR1 SGHRS and CDR2 YFSETQ. The CDR3, as DNA: TGCGCCAGCAGCTTCGGGGGGGAGGGAGAGACCCAGTACTTC. Translated: CASSFGGEGETQYF.

The chain has TRBV27 and TRBJ2-1; tentatively, D is TRBD1 (5 bases). CDR3 length: 12 residues. Looked up from germline, CDR1 is MNHEY and CDR2 is SMNVEV (reference sequence). The V end lost 6 bases, the J end lost 6 bases, and 9 bases lay between the germline ends. The CDR3 is CASRQGGNEQFF. The CDR3 nucleotides read TGTGCCAGCAGGCAGGGTGGCAATGAGCAGTTCTTC.

The chain uses TRBV7-6 and TRBJ2-1; a possible D gene is TRBD2 (6 bases). The ends were cut back, 6 bases at V and 6 bases at J, with 15 bases in the middle. The CDR3 sequence is 14 residues long. Germline CDR1 is SGHVS and CDR2 is FNYEAQ. This chain's CDR3 is CASSTTGLVNEQFF. In nucleotides, the CDR3 is TGTGCCAGCAGTACTACGGGACTCGTCAATGAGCAGTTCTTC.

This clone is a singleton in its sample. This chain joins TRBV19 and TRBJ2-5; 11 bases fit TRBD2. Germline-derived CDR1 and CDR2 are LNHDA and SQIVND (reference sequence). The CDR3 is made up of 15 amino acids. With V trimmed by 6 bases and J by 7 bases, 10 bases remained unmatched. The DNA of the CDR3 is TGTGCCAGTAGGCTAGCGGGGGGCCAAAGGGGGACCCAGTACTTC. This encodes CASRLAGGQRGTQYF.

The chain carries TRBV30 and TRBJ2-7; TRBD1 matches 10 bases. J lost 0 bases, V lost 6 bases, and 5 bases had no gene match. Germline V lookup: CDR1 GTSNPN, CDR2 SVGIG (reference sequence). This CDR3 region has 14 residues. The chain's CDR3 is CACRDRGLSYEQYF. The DNA for the CDR3 is TGTGCCTGTCGGGACAGGGGCCTCTCCTACGAGCAGTACTTC.

This clone came up a few times. The chain has TRBV27 and TRBJ1-2; 11 bases align to TRBD1. V dropped 4 bases and J dropped 8; count of bases not matched to a gene: 12. Germline CDR1 MNHEY, CDR2 SMNVEV (reference sequence). The CDR3 spans 16 residues. Written as DNA, the CDR3 is TGTGCCAGCAGTTCCCGGACAGGGGGCGGCCCCCGGGGCTACACCTTC. This codes for CASSSRTGGGPRGYTF.

To note about this clone: One end of the junction varies from germline; a read error may be responsible. The chain has TRBV7-7 and TRBJ2-2; a weak D match, TRBD2 (6 bases). This CDR3 is built from 15 residues. Germline CDR1 is SSHAT and CDR2 is FNYEAQ (reference sequence). The CDR3 bases are TGTGCTAGCAGCCCCGGGACTCCGAACACCGGGGAGCTGTTTTTT. This encodes CASSPGTPNTGELFF. Full variable domain (outside the CDR3, taken from reference TRBV7-7 and TRBJ2-2): GAGVSQSPRYKVTKRGQDVTLRCDPISSHATLYWYQQALGQGPEFLTYFNYEAQPDKSGLPSDRFSAERPEGSISTLTIQRTEQRDSAMYRCASSPGTPNTGELFFGEGSRLTVL.

This chain links TRBV4-2 with TRBJ1-6; maybe TRBD1 (6 bases). The CDR3 totals 15 residues. V was trimmed by 0 bases and J by 10 bases, leaving 13 bases between them. The germline V gene encodes CDR1 LGHNA and CDR2 YNFKEQ. The CDR3 DNA follows: TGTGCCAGCAGCCAAGATATACAGGGAAAATCACCCCTCCACTTT. It translates to CASSQDIQGKSPLHF.

The V call is TRBV5-4, the J call TRBJ2-1; TRBD2 aligns across 11 bases. After removal of 4 bases from V and 5 bases from J, the junction contained 5 bases not matched to a gene. CDR1 and CDR2 (germline): SGHNT, YYREEE (reference sequence). This CDR3 has 15 residues. For the CDR3, the DNA is TGTGCCAGCAGCCTTCCTAGCGGGAGGAACAATGAGCAGTTCTTC. Translation: CASSLPSGRNNEQFF.

This chain links TRBV20-1 with TRBJ2-1, with no clear D. This CDR3 has 11 residues. Germline V lookup: CDR1 DFQATT, CDR2 SNEGSKA (reference sequence). The V and J ends lost 1 base and 8 bases respectively, with 6 bases between them. CDR3 sequence reads: CSARGQDEQFF. In DNA form, the CDR3 reads TGCAGTGCTAGAGGGCAGGATGAGCAGTTCTTC.

The chain combines TRBV15 with TRBJ1-4; 9 positions agree with TRBD1. CDR1 is LNHNV, CDR2 YYDKDF, per germline (reference sequence). This CDR3 region has 16 residues. V was clipped by 0 bases and J by 5 bases; unmatched bases: 4. Here the CDR3 DNA reads TGTGCCACCAGCAGAGATCGGGGACAGGGAAATGAAAAACTGTTTTTT. Encoded protein: CATSRDRGQGNEKLFF.

The V call is TRBV9, the J call TRBJ2-1; 8 bases are a match to TRBD2. The CDR3 has 16 amino acids. With V trimmed by 4 bases and J by 8 bases, 14 bases remained unmatched. Germline values: CDR1 SGDLS, CDR2 YYNGEE. CDR3 nucleotide sequence: TGTGCCAGCAGCACCGGGGGGGGGCCGTCCATTGATGAGCAGTTCTTC. This sequence encodes CASSTGGGPSIDEQFF.

The chain joins TRBV11-3 to TRBJ2-1; TRBD2 agrees at 13 bases. With V trimmed by 3 bases and J by 13 bases, 9 bases remained unmatched. The CDR3 runs to 15 residues. Germline V gene lookup returns CDR1 SGHNT and CDR2 YENEEA. The CDR3 region is CASSLNGLAGAPQFF. The CDR3 nucleotides are TGTGCCAGCAGCTTGAACGGACTAGCGGGAGCCCCTCAGTTCTTC.

V usage is TRBV10-3 and J usage is TRBJ2-1; 9 bases are a match to TRBD2. Germline V gene sequence: CDR1 ENHRY, CDR2 SYGVKD. J was trimmed by 2 bases and V by 4 bases; bases with no gene match: 3. This CDR3 has 15 residues. The CDR3, as DNA: TGTGCCATCAGTGGAGCGGGGGGACCCTACAATGAGCAGTTCTTC. This sequence encodes CAISGAGGPYNEQFF.

This chain connects TRBV2 to TRBJ2-1, with 7 bases fitting TRBD2. The length of the CDR3 is 13 residues. Trimming removed 7 bases from V and 6 bases from J; junction bases left unmatched: 6. Germline V CDR1 and CDR2: SNHLY, FYNNEI. The CDR3 DNA reads as TGTGCCAGCAACCGGGAGGCTATCAATGAGCAGTTCTTC. As protein: CASNREAINEQFF.

V usage is TRBV6-7 and J usage is TRBJ2-1; TRBD2 matches at 14 bases. TRBV6-7 is noted as an ORF with a role that remains uncertain. The CDR3 is made up of 18 amino acids. The trim removed 6 bases at V and 7 bases at J, leaving 14 bases unmatched. DNA for the CDR3: TGTGCCAGCAGAGTGGTGGATTTTAGGACTAGCGGGAGGAATGAGCAGTTCTTC. Residues: CASRVVDFRTSGRNEQFF.

J is TRBJ2-7 and V is TRBV6-5; 7 bases agree with TRBD2. With V trimmed by 7 bases and J by 0 bases, 6 bases remained unmatched. Germline loops: CDR1 MNHEY, CDR2 SVGAGI. The CDR3 spans 14 residues. CDR3 nucleotide sequence: TGTGCCAGCAAGGCTAGCGGTAGCTCCTACGAGCAGTACTTC. This gives the protein CASKASGSSYEQYF.

The chain combines TRBV11-2 with TRBJ1-6, with TRBD1 matching 8 bases. Germline values: CDR1 SGHAT, CDR2 FQNNGV. The V and J ends lost 5 bases and 11 bases, in that order; junction bases with no gene match: 11. This CDR3 comprises 15 residues. The CDR3 nucleotides read TGTGCCAGCAGCCAAACTGCAGGGGGCAGGGCACCCCTCCACTTT. Translation: CASSQTAGGRAPLHF.

The chain joins TRBV19 to TRBJ1-5; 7 nucleotides agree with TRBD1. Trimming removed 3 bases from V and 4 bases from J; junction bases left unmatched: 6. In germline, CDR1 is LNHDA, CDR2 SQIVND (reference sequence). The CDR3 has 15 residues. The CDR3 DNA reads as TGTGCCAGTAGTATTAAGGACAGGCCGAATCAGCCCCAGCATTTT. Protein product: CASSIKDRPNQPQHF. The entire variable domain, with the rest obtained from reference TRBV19 and TRBJ1-5, is as follows: DGGITQSPKYLFRKEGQNVTLSCEQNLNHDAMYWYRQDPGQGLRLIYYSQIVNDFQKGDIAEGYSVSREKKESFPLTVTSAQKNPTAFYLCASSIKDRPNQPQHFGDGTRLSIL.

V gene TRBV4-3 combines with J gene TRBJ1-2; D not certain. V was pared by 0 bases and J by 8 bases, with 10 bases between. The CDR3 runs 13 residues. Germline CDR1 LGHNA, CDR2 YSLEER. This CDR3 is CASSQEEGSGYTF. The CDR3, as DNA: TGCGCCAGCAGCCAAGAGGAGGGAAGCGGCTACACCTTC.

The chain joins TRBV5-6 to TRBJ1-4; 8 bases line up with TRBD1. V was clipped by 0 bases and J by 8 bases; unmatched bases: 9. Germline V gene lookup returns CDR1 SGHDT and CDR2 YYEEEE. This CDR3 comprises 16 residues. CDR3 region: CASSLVSGQGYEKLFF. CDR3 sequence (DNA): TGTGCCAGCAGCTTGGTTAGTGGACAGGGTTACGAAAAACTGTTTTTT.